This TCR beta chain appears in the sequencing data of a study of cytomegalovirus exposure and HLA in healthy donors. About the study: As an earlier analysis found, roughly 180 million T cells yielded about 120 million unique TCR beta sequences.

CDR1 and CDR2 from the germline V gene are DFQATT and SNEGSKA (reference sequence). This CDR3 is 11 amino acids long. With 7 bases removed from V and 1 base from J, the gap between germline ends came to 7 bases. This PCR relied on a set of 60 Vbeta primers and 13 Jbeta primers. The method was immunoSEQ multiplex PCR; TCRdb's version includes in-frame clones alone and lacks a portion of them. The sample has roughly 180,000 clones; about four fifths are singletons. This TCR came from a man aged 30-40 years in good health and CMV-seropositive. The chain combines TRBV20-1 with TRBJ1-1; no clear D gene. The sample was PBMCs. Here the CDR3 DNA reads TGCAGTGTGGCAGGGAACACTGAAGCTTTCTTT. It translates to CSVAGNTEAFF.